The source of this T cell receptor beta chain is a study of beta chain features in type 1 diabetes. Study-wide results and caveats: Type 1 diabetes patients had TCRB CDR3s that were shorter (moderately but significantly so) in all four CD4+ subsets. A closer apparent resemblance between naive, central memory and Treg TCRB repertoires was seen in patients than in healthy donors.

Expressed TCRB transcripts were sequenced because the isolated RNA had all been reverse transcribed beforehand. Clones were sequenced by immunoSEQ multiplex PCR, and TCRdb holds only the in-frame ones, with some missing. The sample contains hundreds of thousands of clones, 15% to 20% of which appear only once. Regarding this clone: Antigen: not known.

The CDR3 is 15 residues long. Looked up from germline, CDR1 is KGHSH and CDR2 is LQKENI. The J segment lost 5 bases and the V segment lost 6 bases, leaving 11 bases of the junction unmatched. This chain links TRBV18 with TRBJ2-5, with 8 bases aligning to TRBD1. Input material: naive CD4+ T cells from blood. The TCR was taken from a woman under 30 in good health. In DNA form, the CDR3 reads TGTGCCAGCTCCCGCGGACAGGGTGGAAGGGAGACCCAGTACTTC. As protein: CASSRGQGGRETQYF.